These 10 T cell receptor beta chains originate from one sample sequenced in a study of T cell repertoires and HLA-DP antigens (dated by TCRdb to 2017 to 2018). Antigens for these TCRs are unknown. Library prep was done by the immunoSEQ multiplex PCR assay. TCRdb carries this immuneACCESS record with in-frame sequences only. Its versions omit some clonotypes, under half of them owing to an unresolved V gene in the studies checked, with the rest unexplained. This sample lists about 73,000 clones; 80% were detected once. The ten largest account for roughly 1.6% of the sample. The sequencing input was CD4+ T cells from PBMCs. These receptors all stem from a man in his 60s in good health and CMV-seronegative.

The chain uses TRBV10-3 and TRBJ2-3, with D uncertain. Trimming shortened V by 6 bases and J by 2 bases, and 9 bases separated the two germline ends. The CDR3 is made up of 13 amino acids. CDR1 and CDR2 (germline): ENHRY, SYGVKD. For the CDR3, the DNA is TGTGCCATCAGGGGCAATCTCACAGATACGCAGTATTTT. It specifies CAIRGNLTDTQYF.

This clone was counted between two and nine times. The V gene is TRBV6-5, the J gene TRBJ1-1; perhaps TRBD1 as D (5 bases). Germline CDR1 reads MNHEY; CDR2 reads SVGAGI. V was cut by 7 bases and J by 7 bases, with 16 bases left in between. The CDR3 runs to 13 residues. The CDR3 here is CASTPPWGREAFF. The CDR3, as DNA: TGTGCCAGCACTCCCCCGTGGGGCCGTGAAGCTTTCTTT.

The CDR3 nucleotides are TGTGCCAGCTCACCTCGTGCGACTAACACCGGGGAGCTGTTTTTT. It codes for CASSPRATNTGELFF. The chain joins TRBV18 to TRBJ2-2; D ambiguous. With 3 bases removed from V and 2 bases from J, the gap between germline ends came to 10 bases. Germline CDR1 KGHSH, CDR2 LQKENI. The CDR3 has 15 amino acids.

The CDR3: CATLQGSSYEQYF. CDR3 in DNA: TGTGCCACCCTGCAGGGTAGCTCCTACGAGCAGTACTTC. V usage is TRBV6-5 and J usage is TRBJ2-7; maybe TRBD1 (5 bases). Per germline, CDR1 MNHEY and CDR2 SVGAGI. V was cut by 10 bases and J by 0 bases, with 13 bases left in between. The CDR3 extends over 13 amino acids.

The V and J genes are TRBV7-9 and TRBJ2-2; no firm D call. Germline V gene lookup returns CDR1 SEHNR and CDR2 FQNEAQ (reference sequence). The CDR3 extends over 13 amino acids. The V end lost 1 base, the J end lost 4 bases, and 4 bases lay between the germline ends. The CDR3 DNA reads as TGTGCCAGCAGCTTAGTAGCCACCGGGGAGCTGTTTTTT. Amino acids: CASSLVATGELFF. The whole variable domain, filled in from reference TRBV7-9 and TRBJ2-2, reads DTGVSQNPRHKITKRGQNVTFRCDPISEHNRLYWYRQTLGQGPEFLTYFQNEAQLEKSRLLSDRFSAERPKGSFSTLEIQRTEQGDSAMYLCASSLVATGELFFGEGSRLTVL.

The rearrangement uses TRBV7-9 and TRBJ2-2; 11 nucleotides align to TRBD2. Germline V gives CDR1 SEHNR, CDR2 FQNEAQ (reference sequence). V trimming: 5 bases; J trimming: 1 base; junction bases outside the gene matches: 3. The CDR3 covers 16 residues. CDR3 bases: TGTGCCAGCAGCACCGGACTAGCGGGGAACACCGGGGAGCTGTTTTTT. It codes for CASSTGLAGNTGELFF. The full variable domain, its missing parts supplied by reference TRBV7-9 and TRBJ2-2, is DTGVSQNPRHKITKRGQNVTFRCDPISEHNRLYWYRQTLGQGPEFLTYFQNEAQLEKSRLLSDRFSAERPKGSFSTLEIQRTEQGDSAMYLCASSTGLAGNTGELFFGEGSRLTVL.

V gene TRBV6-5 combines with J gene TRBJ2-1, with D uncertain. In germline, CDR1 is MNHEY, CDR2 SVGAGI. The length of the CDR3 is 14 residues. Trimming removed 6 bases from V and 12 bases from J, with 21 bases in between. DNA of the CDR3: TGTGCCAGCAGCCCATCGTTGAGGCCCTTAGGGCAGTTCTTC. It specifies CASSPSLRPLGQFF.

The gene calls are TRBV30 and TRBJ2-5, with D possibly TRBD2 on 7 matching bases. Trimming pared 0 bases from V and 5 bases from J, leaving 10 bases between. The germline V gene encodes CDR1 GTSNPN and CDR2 SVGIG (reference sequence). The CDR3 extends over 13 amino acids. The CDR3 DNA reads TGTGCCTGGAGTGTAGAGGGGGGGGAGACCCAGTACTTC. Translation: CAWSVEGGETQYF.

This clone was found many times. The rearrangement uses TRBV18 and TRBJ1-5; TRBD1 aligns across 7 bases. The CDR3 spans 14 residues. CDR1 is KGHSH and CDR2 is LQKENI in the germline V gene. V lost 1 base, J lost 7 bases, and 4 bases stayed unmatched. This chain's CDR3 is CASSPLQGKQPQHF. Written as DNA, the CDR3 is TGTGCCAGCTCACCACTACAGGGGAAACAGCCCCAGCATTTT.

The chain is built from TRBV5-1 and TRBJ2-3; D possibly uses TRBD1 or TRBD2 (6 bases each). V dropped 0 bases and J dropped 9 bases, with 17 bases sitting between them. The CDR3 loop spans 15 amino acids. CDR1 is SGHRS, CDR2 YFSETQ, per germline. CDR3 nucleotide sequence: TGCGCCAGCAGCTTGGAACCGGGGGCCGCCAGAACGCAGTATTTT. Translated, it gives CASSLEPGAARTQYF. The complete variable domain, with remaining parts taken from reference TRBV5-1 and TRBJ2-3, reads KAGVTQTPRYLIKTRGQQVTLSCSPISGHRSVSWYQQTPGQGLQFLFEYFSETQRNKGNFPGRFSGRQFSNSRSEMNVSTLELGDSALYLCASSLEPGAARTQYFGPGTRLTVL.